The 8 T cell receptor beta chains in this list originate from one sample, sequenced in a study of blood T cell repertoires in COVID-19. Measured with immunoSEQ multiplex PCR; TCRdb has only the in-frame clones, and not every one. This repertoire shows roughly 75,000 clones, 75% to 95% found once; its top ten account for about 7%. Input material: peripheral blood. The origin of the receptors is a human donor in a cohort sampled during active COVID-19.

The chain uses TRBV19 and TRBJ2-5, with 7 bases matching TRBD2. CDR1 is LNHDA and CDR2 is SQIVND in the germline V gene (reference sequence). This CDR3 comprises 11 residues. V trimming: 6 bases; J trimming: 5 bases; junction bases outside the gene matches: 0. DNA of the CDR3: TGTGCCAGTAGAGCGGGGGAGACCCAGTACTTC. Amino acids: CASRAGETQYF. Full variable domain (missing parts from reference TRBV19 and TRBJ2-5): DGGITQSPKYLFRKEGQNVTLSCEQNLNHDAMYWYRQDPGQGLRLIYYSQIVNDFQKGDIAEGYSVSREKKESFPLTVTSAQKNPTAFYLCASRAGETQYFGPGTRLLVL.

The chain uses TRBV5-1 and TRBJ2-5, with D maybe TRBD2 (7 bases). Trimming stripped 4 bases from V and 5 bases from J, with 18 bases between. This CDR3 region has 15 residues. Per germline, CDR1 SGHRS and CDR2 YFSETQ. The CDR3 region is CASSAEGGKWETQYF. The DNA for the CDR3 is TGCGCCAGCAGCGCTGAGGGGGGGAAATGGGAGACCCAGTACTTC.

The chain is built from TRBV5-1 and TRBJ1-2; 7 bases align to TRBD1. The germline CDR1 and CDR2 sequences are SGHRS and YFSETQ. V trimming: 0 bases; J trimming: 7 bases; junction bases outside the gene matches: 6. The CDR3 is 14 residues long. The CDR3 region has the DNA TGCGCCAGCAGCTTGGAAAGGGGGCCCGGTGGCTACACCTTC. As protein: CASSLERGPGGYTF.

Written as DNA, the CDR3 is TGCAGCGCACAGGGGCCGGGTATGAACACTGAAGCTTTCTTT. This codes for CSAQGPGMNTEAFF. This chain joins TRBV29-1 and TRBJ1-1, with 7 bases identical to TRBD1. Germline V gene lookup returns CDR1 SQVTM and CDR2 ANQGSEA. Trimming removed 7 bases from V and 0 bases from J; junction bases left unmatched: 8. The CDR3 covers 14 residues.

V usage is TRBV5-6 and J usage is TRBJ2-2; 7 nucleotides agree with TRBD1. CDR3 length equals 16 residues. Germline V gene lookup returns CDR1 SGHDT and CDR2 YYEEEE. After removal of 5 bases from V and 1 base from J, the junction contained 8 bases not matched to a gene. CDR3 in amino acids: CASRSDRVMNTGELFF. In nucleotides, the CDR3 is TGTGCCAGCAGATCCGACAGGGTGATGAACACCGGGGAGCTGTTTTTT.

This chain uses TRBV7-9 with TRBJ2-5; a possible D gene is TRBD1 (5 bases). CDR3 length equals 17 residues. The germline V gene has CDR1 SEHNR and CDR2 FQNEAQ (reference sequence). CDR3 sequence reads: CAAGIPRVGRIQETQYF. CDR3 bases: TGTGCGGCAGGCATCCCTAGAGTGGGGCGCATCCAAGAGACCCAGTACTTC.

This chain connects TRBV9 to TRBJ1-4, with D uncertain. Between the trimmed V and J ends, which lost 3 bases and 3 bases, there was a span of 9 bases. Per germline, CDR1 SGDLS and CDR2 YYNGEE. This CDR3 contains 14 residues. The CDR3 sequence is CASSAPGANEKLFF. In DNA form, the CDR3 reads TGTGCCAGCAGCGCCCCGGGAGCTAATGAAAAACTGTTTTTT.

J is TRBJ2-3 and V is TRBV5-6; D might be TRBD2 (5 bases). Trimming removed 3 bases from V and 6 bases from J, with 17 bases in between. The length of the CDR3 is 15 residues. Germline loops: CDR1 SGHDT, CDR2 YYEEEE. The chain's CDR3 is CASSSDRGSLDTQYF. For the CDR3, the DNA is TGTGCCAGCAGCTCCGACCGAGGGTCTCTGGATACGCAGTATTTT.